This T cell receptor beta chain was documented in a study of CD8 T cells in Susac syndrome. Looking at the study overall: Among the sequenced Susac syndrome patients, roughly six had active disease while eight or nine were in remission.

Random hexamers were used to reverse transcribe about 0.45 to 1 ug of RNA. Amplification of TCR beta CDR3 across 54 Vbeta and 13 Jbeta was performed with immunoSEQ multiplex PCR. One entry per CDR3 protein, called by TCRdb with MiXCR from the immunoSEQ multiplex PCR reads. The sample yields around 200,000 distinct CDR3 sequences, over 90% seen once. The length of the CDR3 is 12 residues. Germline values: CDR1 SQVTM, CDR2 ANQGSEA. V was pared by 0 bases and J by 6 bases, with 7 bases between. To note about this clonotype: Its target is unknown.

The study, taken as a whole, reports: As the study acknowledged, the number of individuals who were part of its TCR sequencing and HLA analysis was relatively small.

This sequence joins TRBV29-1 and TRBJ2-3; D gene ambiguous. The clonotype comes from a human donor with Susac syndrome. Material for sequencing was CD4+ T cells from PBMCs. The CDR3 sequence is CSVEETRDTQYF. The DNA of the CDR3 is TGCAGCGTTGAAGAGACCCGCGATACGCAGTATTTT.